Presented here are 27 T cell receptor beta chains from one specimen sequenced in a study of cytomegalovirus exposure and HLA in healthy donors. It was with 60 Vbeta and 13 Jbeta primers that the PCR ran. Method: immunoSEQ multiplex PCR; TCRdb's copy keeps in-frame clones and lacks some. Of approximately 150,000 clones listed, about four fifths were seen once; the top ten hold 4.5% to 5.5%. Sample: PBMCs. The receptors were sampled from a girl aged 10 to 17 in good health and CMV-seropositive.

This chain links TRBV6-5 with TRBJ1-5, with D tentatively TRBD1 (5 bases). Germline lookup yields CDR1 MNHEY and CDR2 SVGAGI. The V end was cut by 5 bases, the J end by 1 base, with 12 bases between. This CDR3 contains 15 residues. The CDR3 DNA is TGTGCCAGCAGTCGGGGGGAGACGAGCAATCAGCCCCAGCATTTT. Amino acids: CASSRGETSNQPQHF.

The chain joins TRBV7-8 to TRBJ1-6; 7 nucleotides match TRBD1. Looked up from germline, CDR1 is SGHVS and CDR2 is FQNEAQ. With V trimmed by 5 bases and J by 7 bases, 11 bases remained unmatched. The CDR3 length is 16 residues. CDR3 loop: CASSIATGADNSPLHF. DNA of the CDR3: TGTGCCAGCAGCATCGCTACAGGGGCGGACAATTCACCCCTCCACTTT.

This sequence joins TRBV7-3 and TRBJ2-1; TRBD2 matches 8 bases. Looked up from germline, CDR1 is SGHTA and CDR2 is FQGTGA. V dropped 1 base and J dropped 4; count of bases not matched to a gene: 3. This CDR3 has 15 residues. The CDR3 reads CASSLRPSGYNEQFF. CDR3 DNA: TGTGCCAGCAGCTTAAGGCCTAGCGGGTACAATGAGCAGTTCTTC.

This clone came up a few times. The CDR3 DNA is TGCGCCAGCAGCCAGACTAGCGGAAACACCGGGGAGCTGTTTTTT. As protein: CASSQTSGNTGELFF. The V gene is TRBV4-1, the J gene TRBJ2-2; 9 bases agree with TRBD2. This CDR3 is 15 amino acids long. J lost 2 bases, V lost 3 bases, and 1 base had no gene match. CDR1 is MGHRA, CDR2 YSYEKL, per germline.

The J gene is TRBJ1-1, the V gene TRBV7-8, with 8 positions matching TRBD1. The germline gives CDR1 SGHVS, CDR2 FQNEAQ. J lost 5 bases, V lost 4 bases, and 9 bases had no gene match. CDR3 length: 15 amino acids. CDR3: CASSSLTGVVTEAFF. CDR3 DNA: TGTGCCAGCAGCTCCTTGACAGGGGTTGTAACTGAAGCTTTCTTT.

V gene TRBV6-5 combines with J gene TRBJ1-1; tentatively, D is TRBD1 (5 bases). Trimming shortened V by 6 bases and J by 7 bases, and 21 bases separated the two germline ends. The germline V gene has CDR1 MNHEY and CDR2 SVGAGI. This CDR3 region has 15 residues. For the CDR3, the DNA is TGTGCCAGCAGATACCAGGGTGTAACATCGGGTGAAGCTTTCTTT. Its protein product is CASRYQGVTSGEAFF.

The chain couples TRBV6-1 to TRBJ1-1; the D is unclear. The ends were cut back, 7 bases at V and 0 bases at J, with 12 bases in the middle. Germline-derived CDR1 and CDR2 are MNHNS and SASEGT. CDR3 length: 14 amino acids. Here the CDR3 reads CASTLGGMNTEAFF. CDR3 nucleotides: TGTGCCAGCACCCTGGGAGGCATGAACACTGAAGCTTTCTTT.

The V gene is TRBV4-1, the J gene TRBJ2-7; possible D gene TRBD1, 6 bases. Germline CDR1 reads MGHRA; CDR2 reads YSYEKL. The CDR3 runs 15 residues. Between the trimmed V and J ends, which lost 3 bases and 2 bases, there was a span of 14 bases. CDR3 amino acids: CASSHIQGNPYEQYF. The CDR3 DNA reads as TGCGCCAGCAGCCATATACAGGGAAACCCCTACGAGCAGTACTTC.

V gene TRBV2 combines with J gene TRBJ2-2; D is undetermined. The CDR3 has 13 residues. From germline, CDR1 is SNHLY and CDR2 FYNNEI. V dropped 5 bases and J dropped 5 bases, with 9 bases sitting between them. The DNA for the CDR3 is TGTGCCAGCAGTCCCTGGCAGACCGGGGAGCTGTTTTTT. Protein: CASSPWQTGELFF.

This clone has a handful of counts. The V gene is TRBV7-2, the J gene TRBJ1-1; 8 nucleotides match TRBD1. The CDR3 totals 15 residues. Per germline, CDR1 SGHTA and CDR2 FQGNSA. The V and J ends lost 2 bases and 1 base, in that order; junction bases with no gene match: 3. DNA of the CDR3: TGTGCCAGCAGCTTACGAGGACAGGGGAACACTGAAGCTTTCTTT. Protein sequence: CASSLRGQGNTEAFF.

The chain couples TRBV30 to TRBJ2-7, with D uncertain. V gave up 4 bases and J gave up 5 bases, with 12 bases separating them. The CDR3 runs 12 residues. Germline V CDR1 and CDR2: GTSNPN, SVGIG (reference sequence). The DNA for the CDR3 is TGTGCCTGGATGACACTGTACCACGAGCAGTACTTC. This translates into CAWMTLYHEQYF.

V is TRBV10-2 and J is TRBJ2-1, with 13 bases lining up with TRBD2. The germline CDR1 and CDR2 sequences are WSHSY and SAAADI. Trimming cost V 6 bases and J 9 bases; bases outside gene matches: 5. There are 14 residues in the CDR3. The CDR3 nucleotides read TGCGCCAGCAGCCCGGGACTAGCGGGACTTGAGCAGTTCTTC. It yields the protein CASSPGLAGLEQFF.

Here the CDR3 reads CASSPGGYEQYF. CDR3 bases: TGTGCCAGCAGCCCGGGGGGCTACGAGCAGTACTTC. This rearrangement joins TRBV11-1 to TRBJ2-7, with TRBD2 identical over 7 bases. The CDR3 length is 12 residues. Germline V lookup: CDR1 SGHAT, CDR2 FQDESV (reference sequence). V was pared by 5 bases and J by 3 bases, with 1 base of the junction left unmatched.

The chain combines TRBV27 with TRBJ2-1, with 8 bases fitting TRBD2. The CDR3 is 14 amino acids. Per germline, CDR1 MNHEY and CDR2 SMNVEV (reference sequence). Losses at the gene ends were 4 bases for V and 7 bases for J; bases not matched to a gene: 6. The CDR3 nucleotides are TGTGCCAGCAGTTCGGGGACTAGGTATAATGAGCAGTTCTTC. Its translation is CASSSGTRYNEQFF.

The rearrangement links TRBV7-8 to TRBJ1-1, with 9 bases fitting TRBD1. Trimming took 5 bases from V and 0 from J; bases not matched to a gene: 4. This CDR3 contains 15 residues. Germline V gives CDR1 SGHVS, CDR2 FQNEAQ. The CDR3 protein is CASSLGQGMNTEAFF. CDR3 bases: TGTGCCAGCAGCCTAGGACAGGGGATGAACACTGAAGCTTTCTTT. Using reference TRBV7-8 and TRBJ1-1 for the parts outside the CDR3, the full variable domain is GAGVSQSPRYKVAKRGQDVALRCDPISGHVSLFWYQQALGQGPEFLTYFQNEAQLDKSGLPSDRFFAERPEGSVSTLKIQRTQQEDSAVYLCASSLGQGMNTEAFFGQGTRLTVV.

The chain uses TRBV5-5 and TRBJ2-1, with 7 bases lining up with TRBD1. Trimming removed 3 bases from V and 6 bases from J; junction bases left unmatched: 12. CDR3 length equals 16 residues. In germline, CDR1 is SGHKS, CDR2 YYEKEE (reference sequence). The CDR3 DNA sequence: TGTGCCAGCAGCTCTTCGCCGCTGACAGGGCCCAATGAGCAGTTCTTC. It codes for CASSSSPLTGPNEQFF.

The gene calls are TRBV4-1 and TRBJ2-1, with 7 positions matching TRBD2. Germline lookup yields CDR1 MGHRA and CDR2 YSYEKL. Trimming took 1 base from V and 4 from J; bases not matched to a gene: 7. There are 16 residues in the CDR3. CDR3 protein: CASSQVRLAVYNEQFF. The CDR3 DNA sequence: TGCGCCAGCAGCCAAGTCCGACTAGCAGTGTACAATGAGCAGTTCTTC.

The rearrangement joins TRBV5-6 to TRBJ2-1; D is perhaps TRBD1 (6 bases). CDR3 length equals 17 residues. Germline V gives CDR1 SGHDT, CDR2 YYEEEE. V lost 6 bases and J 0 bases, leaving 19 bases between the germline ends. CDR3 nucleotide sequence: TGTGCCAGCACCCTTGGGGGCGCCGCCTACTCCTACAATGAGCAGTTCTTC. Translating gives CASTLGGAAYSYNEQFF.

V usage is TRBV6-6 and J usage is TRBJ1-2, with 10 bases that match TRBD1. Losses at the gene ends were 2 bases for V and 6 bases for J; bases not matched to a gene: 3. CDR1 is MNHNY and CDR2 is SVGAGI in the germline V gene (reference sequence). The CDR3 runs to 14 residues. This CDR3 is CASSYGTGVDGYTF. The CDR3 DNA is TGTGCCAGCAGTTACGGGACAGGGGTGGATGGCTACACCTTC.

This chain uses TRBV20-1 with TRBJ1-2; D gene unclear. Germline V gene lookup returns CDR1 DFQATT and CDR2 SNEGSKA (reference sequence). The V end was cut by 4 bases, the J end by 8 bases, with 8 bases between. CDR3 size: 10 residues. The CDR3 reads CSAIAQGYTF. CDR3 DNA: TGCAGTGCTATAGCTCAGGGCTACACCTTC.

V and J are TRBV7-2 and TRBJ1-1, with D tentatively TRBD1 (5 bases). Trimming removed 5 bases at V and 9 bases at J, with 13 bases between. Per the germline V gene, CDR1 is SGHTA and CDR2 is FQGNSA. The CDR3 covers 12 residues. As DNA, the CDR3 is TGTGCCAGCAGCCCCCCGGGGGACCAAGCTTTCTTT. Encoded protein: CASSPPGDQAFF.

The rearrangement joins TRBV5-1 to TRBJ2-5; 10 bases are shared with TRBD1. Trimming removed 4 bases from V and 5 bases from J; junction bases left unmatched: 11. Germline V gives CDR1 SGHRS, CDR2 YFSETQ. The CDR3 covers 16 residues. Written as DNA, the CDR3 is TGCGCCAGCAGCGGCGGGGGACAGGGGCCCGGGGAGACCCAGTACTTC. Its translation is CASSGGGQGPGETQYF.

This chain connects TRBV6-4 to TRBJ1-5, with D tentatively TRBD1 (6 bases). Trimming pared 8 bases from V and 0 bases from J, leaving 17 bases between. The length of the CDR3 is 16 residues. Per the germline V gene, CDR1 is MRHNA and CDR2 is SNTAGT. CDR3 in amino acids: CASRRGGRDSNQPQHF. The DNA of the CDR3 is TGTGCCAGCCGGCGTGGGGGCCGGGATAGCAATCAGCCCCAGCATTTT.

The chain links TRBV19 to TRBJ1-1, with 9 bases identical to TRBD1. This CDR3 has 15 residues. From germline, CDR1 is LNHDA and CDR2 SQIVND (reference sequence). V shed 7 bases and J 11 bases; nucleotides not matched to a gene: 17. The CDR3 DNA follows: TGTGCCAGTACGACCGTCTCGACTTTAGGACAGGGGGCTTTCTTT. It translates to CASTTVSTLGQGAFF.

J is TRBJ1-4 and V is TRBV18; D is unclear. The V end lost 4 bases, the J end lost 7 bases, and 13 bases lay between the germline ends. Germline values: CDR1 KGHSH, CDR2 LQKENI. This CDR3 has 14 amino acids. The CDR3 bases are TGTGCCAGCTCACGGTCGCGGTCGGGTGAAAAACTGTTTTTT. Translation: CASSRSRSGEKLFF.

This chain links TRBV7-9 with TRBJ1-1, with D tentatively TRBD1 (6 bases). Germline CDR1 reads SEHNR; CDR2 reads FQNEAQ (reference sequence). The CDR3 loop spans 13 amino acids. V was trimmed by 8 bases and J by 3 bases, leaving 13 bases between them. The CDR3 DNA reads TGTGCCAGCGCTTACAGGGTATACACTGAAGCTTTCTTT. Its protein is CASAYRVYTEAFF. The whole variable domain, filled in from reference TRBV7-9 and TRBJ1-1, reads DTGVSQNPRHKITKRGQNVTFRCDPISEHNRLYWYRQTLGQGPEFLTYFQNEAQLEKSRLLSDRFSAERPKGSFSTLEIQRTEQGDSAMYLCASAYRVYTEAFFGQGTRLTVV.

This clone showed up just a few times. The CDR3 protein is CASRFYSEGAEAFF. The CDR3 region has the DNA TGTGCCAGCAGATTTTACAGCGAGGGAGCTGAAGCTTTCTTT. The rearrangement links TRBV2 to TRBJ1-1; D is uncertain. Germline CDR1 is SNHLY and CDR2 is FYNNEI. Trimming shortened V by 6 bases and J by 6 bases, and 17 bases separated the two germline ends. The CDR3 loop spans 14 amino acids.